These T cell receptor beta chains were read from a single sample in a study of T cell repertoires in cytomegalovirus infection. TCRdb passed the reads through MiXCR, listing each CDR3 protein once. The profile shows some 310,000 distinct CDR3 sequences, roughly 25% of them singletons. These TCRs' antigens remain unknown. Material: cultured PBMCs, obtained from culture after CMV antigen stimulation. These receptors were taken from a human donor in good health (CMV status not recorded). Some clones in this sample may be carry-over from other donors' samples. CDR3s include the opening cysteine and the closing phenylalanine or tryptophan. D genes are given only for firm matches. Not all rows give a size; the values are once, few, many and, for expanded clones, a class.

TRBJ2-6 | - | - | TRBV30 | TGTGCCTGGTGGGTCCCCGGGGCCAACGTCCTGACTTTC | CAWWVPGANVLTF
TRBJ1-1 | TRBD1 | - | TRBV4-3 | TGCGCCAGCAGGGCAGACAGGGGGTTTAGGACTGAAGCTTTCTTT | CASRADRGFRTEAFF
TRBJ1-2 | - | many | TRBV7-3 | TGTGCCAGCAGCACCCGGACAGTCTATGGCTACACCTTC | CASSTRTVYGYTF
TRBJ2-7 | - | few | TRBV7-9 | TGTGCCAGCAGCGAGGCCCACGAGCAGTACTTC | CASSEAHEQYF
TRBJ2-1 | TRBD2 | many | TRBV4-2 | TGTGCCAGCAGCCACCAGCGGGAGGCCCCCTACAATGAGCAGTTCTTC | CASSHQREAPYNEQFF
TRBJ2-4 | TRBD2 | - | TRBV15 | TGTGCCACCAGCAGAGATCGGGGGGGGCTAGCCAAAAACATTCAGTACTTC | CATSRDRGGLAKNIQYF
TRBJ1-2 | - | - | TRBV28 | TGTGCCAGCAGTTTCCAAGTCACAGGGTATGGCTACACCTTC | CASSFQVTGYGYTF
TRBJ2-1 | TRBD2 | few | TRBV27 | TGTGCCAGCAGTTCCCTGGGCGGGAGGGCCAATGAGCAGTTCTTC | CASSSLGGRANEQFF
TRBJ2-1 | - | - | TRBV12-5 | TGTGCTAGTGGTTTGGTATCGGTAATAGGGGCCGTCCCCTACAATGAGCAGTTCTTC | CASGLVSVIGAVPYNEQFF
TRBJ1-2 | - | many | TRBV20-1 | TGCAGTGCTAGAGGGACGACAGTTAGATACTATGGCTACACCTTC | CSARGTTVRYYGYTF
TRBJ1-2 | - | few | TRBV6-6 | TGTGCCAGCAGTTACTCGAGCAGCGGAGGAAGCTCAAATGGCTACACCTTC | CASSYSSSGGSSNGYTF
TRBJ1-1 | - | few | TRBV7-9 | TGTGCCAGCAGCTTAGTCGGCAGGGCGAACACTGAAGCTTTCTTT | CASSLVGRANTEAFF
TRBJ1-2 | - | - | TRBV6-1 | TGTGCCAGCAGGGGGACCGGGGGAACGTCTGGCTACACCTTC | CASRGTGGTSGYTF
TRBJ2-7 | TRBD2 | - | TRBV20-1 | TGCAGTGCAAAACCGGGACTAGCGGACCCGGCCCCCTACGAGCAGTACTTC | CSAKPGLADPAPYEQYF
TRBJ1-1 | - | - | TRBV11-2 | TGTGCCAGCAGCTTAGTCGCAGGGCCGGTGGCCACTGAAGCTTTCTTT | CASSLVAGPVATEAFF
TRBJ2-5 | - | many | TRBV7-2 | TGTGCCAGCAGGTCACAGGGAGAGACCCAGTACTTC | CASRSQGETQYF
TRBJ1-5 | - | - | TRBV7-9 | TGTGCCAGCAGCTTAGGCCACAGAGAGTCGGAAAGTAGCAATCAGCCCCAGCATTTT | CASSLGHRESESSNQPQHF
TRBJ2-1 | - | - | TRBV4-1 | TGCGCCAGCAGCCAACCCCTTCAGGTGGCCGGAGGCAATGAGCAGTTCTTC | CASSQPLQVAGGNEQFF
TRBJ1-3 | - | few | TRBV10-3 | TGTGCCATCAGTGGTACAGCCGAAAACACCATATATTTT | CAISGTAENTIYF
TRBJ2-1 | TRBD2 | many | TRBV5-4 | TGTGCCAGCAGCTCCCCTTGGGGCGGGAGTTCCTACAATGAGCAGTTCTTC | CASSSPWGGSSYNEQFF
TRBJ1-5 | - | - | TRBV28 | TGTGCCAGCAGTTTAACGGGGTTTCTCAATCAGCCCCAGCATTTT | CASSLTGFLNQPQHF
TRBJ2-2 | - | many | TRBV6-2/TRBV6-3 | TGTGCCAGCAGTAGGCACTCTAACACCGGGGAGCTGTTTTTT | CASSRHSNTGELFF
TRBJ1-5 | - | - | TRBV4-3 | TGCGCCAGCAGCCAAGATTCGGGGGTGTCTCAGCCCCAGCATTTT | CASSQDSGVSQPQHF